This TCR beta chain was profiled in a study of blood T cell repertoires in COVID-19. The V segment lost 6 bases and the J segment 4 bases; nucleotides outside the gene matches: 4. The length of the CDR3 is 15 residues. CDR1 is MNHEY and CDR2 is SVGAGI in the germline V gene. Profiled with immunoSEQ multiplex PCR; TCRdb holds only in-frame clones, not every one. The sample carries some 38,000 clones, approximately 78% recorded once. J is TRBJ2-1 and V is TRBV6-5; 12 positions match TRBD2. The sample consisted of peripheral blood. The TCR was taken from a man between 65 and 80 years old with acute or convalescent COVID-19. This CDR3 reads CASRSSGGAYNEQFF. CDR3 DNA sequence: TGTGCCAGCAGATCTAGCGGGGGGGCGTACAATGAGCAGTTCTTC.